Each of the 24 T cell receptor beta chains below was sequenced from the same sample in a study of blood T cell repertoires in COVID-19. Assay: immunoSEQ multiplex PCR; the TCRdb copy retains only in-frame clones and omits some. The profile shows 220,000 or so clones, about 80% of them singletons. Sequencing was carried out using peripheral blood. The receptors were sampled from a woman aged 60-70 years with acute or convalescent COVID-19.

To note about this clone: An end of the junction does not agree with germline; a read error may underlie this. The CDR3 nucleotides are TGCGCCCGCAGCCCTCCGGGGGGGCTAGGGGGCTACACCTTC. Its protein is CARSPPGGLGGYTF. This chain uses TRBV4-1 with TRBJ1-2; D possibly corresponds to TRBD1 (6 bases). CDR1 is MGHRA, CDR2 YSYEKL, per germline. The CDR3 covers 14 residues.

The chain has TRBV7-9 and TRBJ1-1; D perhaps matches TRBD1 (6 bases). V lost 4 bases to trimming and J lost 2 bases, with 14 bases between them. Germline V gene sequence: CDR1 SEHNR, CDR2 FQNEAQ (reference sequence). This CDR3 contains 15 residues. The CDR3 bases are TGTGCCAGCAGCTCAGGGGATCCCAGAAACACTGAAGCTTTCTTT. Encoded protein: CASSSGDPRNTEAFF.

This chain connects TRBV19 to TRBJ2-6; D possibly corresponds to TRBD1 (6 bases). The V end lost 7 bases, the J end lost 0 bases, and 10 bases lay between the germline ends. Germline CDR1 and CDR2: LNHDA and SQIVND (reference sequence). CDR3 length: 15 residues. The CDR3 region has the DNA TGTGCCAGTAAAGACAGGCTCTCTGGGGCCAACGTCCTGACTTTC. Translation gives CASKDRLSGANVLTF. Combining the CDR3 with reference TRBV19 and TRBJ2-6 gives the whole variable domain DGGITQSPKYLFRKEGQNVTLSCEQNLNHDAMYWYRQDPGQGLRLIYYSQIVNDFQKGDIAEGYSVSREKKESFPLTVTSAQKNPTAFYLCASKDRLSGANVLTFGAGSRLTVL.

The CDR3 loop is CASSEKRTGHGELFF. The CDR3 nucleotides are TGTGCCAGCAGTGAAAAACGGACAGGGCACGGGGAGCTGTTTTTT. This chain connects TRBV7-9 to TRBJ2-2, with 8 bases that match TRBD1. CDR1 SEHNR and CDR2 FQNEAQ come from the germline V gene (reference sequence). V lost 6 bases and J lost 7; bases outside the gene matches: 10. The CDR3 length is 15 residues.

The sample holds a few counts of this clone. V and J are TRBV30 and TRBJ2-2; a weak D match, TRBD1 (5 bases). This CDR3 comprises 13 residues. The germline V gene encodes CDR1 GTSNPN and CDR2 SVGIG (reference sequence). The V end lost 8 bases, the J end lost 2 bases, and 12 bases lay between the germline ends. The CDR3 loop reads CARRDRNTGELFF. Written as DNA, the CDR3 is TGTGCCCGCCGAGACAGAAACACCGGGGAGCTGTTTTTT. Drawing the rest from reference TRBV30 and TRBJ2-2, the complete variable domain is SQTIHQWPATLVQPVGSPLSLECTVEGTSNPNLYWYRQAAGRGLQLLFYSVGIGQISSEVPQNLSASRPQDRQFILSSKKLLLSDSGFYLCARRDRNTGELFFGEGSRLTVL.

This clone was seen only a few times. The chain uses TRBV3-1 (or the pseudogene TRBV3-2) and TRBJ1-1, with TRBD1 matching 7 bases. This CDR3 is built from 12 residues. J was trimmed by 10 bases and V by 1 base; bases with no gene match: 3. Germline V lookup: CDR1 LGHDT, CDR2 YNNKEL (reference sequence). The CDR3 sequence: CASSQASGGAFF. In DNA form, the CDR3 reads TGTGCCAGCAGCCAAGCTTCAGGGGGAGCTTTCTTT.

V is TRBV15 and J is TRBJ1-5, with a weak D call TRBD1 (5 bases). The CDR3 covers 15 residues. The V gene's germline CDR1 is LNHNV and CDR2 YYDKDF (reference sequence). V gave up 6 bases and J gave up 0 bases, with 12 bases separating them. The CDR3 region is CATRLHGGSNQPQHF. CDR3 DNA sequence: TGTGCCACCAGGTTACACGGGGGTAGCAATCAGCCCCAGCATTTT.

This clone appeared a few times. Other nucleotide sequences from this sample produce the same CDR3. The chain couples TRBV4-1 to TRBJ1-5; D perhaps matches TRBD1 (6 bases). Deletions cut 3 bases from V and 3 bases from J, with 12 bases between. This CDR3 region has 15 residues. Looked up from germline, CDR1 is MGHRA and CDR2 is YSYEKL. As DNA, the CDR3 is TGCGCCAGCAGCCAGGACGACAGGTCCAATCAGCCCCAGCATTTT. Amino acids: CASSQDDRSNQPQHF.

V usage is TRBV19 and J usage is TRBJ2-1; tentatively, D is TRBD1 (5 bases). V dropped 7 bases and J dropped 3 bases, with 10 bases sitting between them. CDR1 is LNHDA and CDR2 is SQIVND in the germline V gene (reference sequence). The CDR3 is 13 amino acids. The CDR3 nucleotides are TGTGCCAGTAAAGACAGCTACTACAATGAGCAGTTCTTC. Its protein is CASKDSYYNEQFF. The entire variable domain, with the rest obtained from reference TRBV19 and TRBJ2-1, is as follows: DGGITQSPKYLFRKEGQNVTLSCEQNLNHDAMYWYRQDPGQGLRLIYYSQIVNDFQKGDIAEGYSVSREKKESFPLTVTSAQKNPTAFYLCASKDSYYNEQFFGPGTRLTVL.

Turning to this clone: Additional DNA sequences in this sample encode the identical CDR3. This sequence joins TRBV3-1 (or the pseudogene TRBV3-2) and TRBJ1-6, with D possibly TRBD1 on 6 matching bases. V lost 6 bases and J 7 bases, leaving 10 bases between the germline ends. This CDR3 has 13 residues. The germline V gene encodes CDR1 LGHDT and CDR2 YNNKEL (reference sequence). The CDR3 sequence is CASREQGNSPLHF. Written as DNA, the CDR3 is TGTGCCAGCAGAGAACAGGGAAATTCACCCCTCCACTTT.

This clone appeared a single time. The chain uses TRBV10-3 and TRBJ1-3, with D hard to call. Trimming stripped 10 bases from V and 2 bases from J, with 18 bases between. The CDR3 contains 15 residues. Germline assignment: CDR1 ENHRY and CDR2 SYGVKD. The CDR3 protein is CATHQSLEAGNTIYF. CDR3 in DNA: TGTGCCACCCACCAGAGTTTGGAGGCTGGAAACACCATATATTTT.

The chain joins TRBV12-3 or TRBV12-4 to TRBJ1-1, with 8 bases aligning to TRBD1. J gave up 4 bases and V 6 bases, and 4 bases lay outside the gene matches. The CDR3 is 13 residues long. CDR3 bases: TGTGCCAGCAGCCGGACAGGGATCACTGAAGCTTTCTTT. It encodes CASSRTGITEAFF.

The V and J genes are TRBV30 and TRBJ1-5; 9 bases align to TRBD1. The CDR3 length is 13 residues. Trimming took 7 bases from V and 6 from J; bases not matched to a gene: 7. In germline, CDR1 is GTSNPN, CDR2 SVGIG (reference sequence). CDR3 residues: CASGQGISQPQHF. In DNA form, the CDR3 reads TGTGCCTCCGGACAGGGGATATCTCAGCCCCAGCATTTT. The variable domain in full, with the rest retrieved from reference TRBV30 and TRBJ1-5, is SQTIHQWPATLVQPVGSPLSLECTVEGTSNPNLYWYRQAAGRGLQLLFYSVGIGQISSEVPQNLSASRPQDRQFILSSKKLLLSDSGFYLCASGQGISQPQHFGDGTRLSIL.

This clone appeared once. This sequence joins TRBV25-1 and TRBJ2-1; no clear D gene. The CDR3 is 13 amino acids. Germline CDR1 reads MGHDK; CDR2 reads SYGVNS. Trimming pared 2 bases from V and 7 bases from J, leaving 9 bases between. CDR3 bases: TGTGCCAGCAGTGAAAAGGTGACTAATGAGCAGTTCTTC. Protein: CASSEKVTNEQFF. The whole variable domain, filled in from reference TRBV25-1 and TRBJ2-1, reads EADIYQTPRYLVIGTGKKITLECSQTMGHDKMYWYQQDPGMELHLIHYSYGVNSTEKGDLSSESTVSRIRTEHFPLTLESARPSHTSQYLCASSEKVTNEQFFGPGTRLTVL.

This sequence joins TRBV3-1 (or the pseudogene TRBV3-2) and TRBJ1-6; TRBD1 is a possible D gene (6 bases). The CDR3 spans 16 residues. The germline CDR1 and CDR2 sequences are LGHDT and YNNKEL (reference sequence). The V end lost 4 bases, the J end lost 7 bases, and 17 bases lay between the germline ends. CDR3 sequence: CASSPSRTEWNSPLHF. DNA of the CDR3: TGTGCCAGCAGCCCCAGCCGGACAGAATGGAATTCACCCCTCCACTTT.

The rearrangement links TRBV2 to TRBJ2-3, with 11 bases lining up with TRBD2. CDR1 is SNHLY and CDR2 is FYNNEI in the germline V gene. The CDR3 length is 14 residues. With 6 bases clipped from V and 3 bases from J, the junction kept 2 bases outside the gene matches. In DNA form, the CDR3 reads TGTGCCAGCAGCACTAGCGGGGGTACAGATACGCAGTATTTT. Protein product: CASSTSGGTDTQYF.

This chain joins TRBV6-5 and TRBJ1-1; D possibly corresponds to TRBD1 (5 bases). V was cut by 8 bases and J by 2 bases, with 18 bases left in between. CDR3 size: 15 residues. CDR1 is MNHEY, CDR2 SVGAGI, per germline. DNA for the CDR3: TGTGCCAGCGATATCAGGAGGGGAGTTAACACTGAAGCTTTCTTT. It specifies CASDIRRGVNTEAFF.

CDR3 in amino acids: CASSLGAASYEQYF. DNA for the CDR3: TGCGCCAGCAGCTTGGGGGCAGCTTCCTACGAGCAGTACTTC. V usage is TRBV5-1 and J usage is TRBJ2-7; D is unclear. This CDR3 has 14 amino acids. Trimming left V 0 bases short and J 1 base short, with 8 bases between. Germline loops: CDR1 SGHRS, CDR2 YFSETQ.

In this sample, this clone turned up once. The J gene is TRBJ2-7, the V gene TRBV5-6, with D unclear. This CDR3 spans 14 amino acids. V lost 2 bases to trimming and J lost 0 bases, with 9 bases between them. The germline gives CDR1 SGHDT, CDR2 YYEEEE. CDR3 amino acids: CASSLDASSYEQYF. The DNA for the CDR3 is TGTGCCAGCAGCTTAGATGCCAGCTCCTACGAGCAGTACTTC.

The chain carries TRBV7-2 and TRBJ1-4; no clear D. Germline lookup yields CDR1 SGHTA and CDR2 FQGNSA. The CDR3 has 14 amino acids. V dropped 2 bases and J dropped 5 bases, with 9 bases sitting between them. This CDR3 is CASSLKTGNEKLFF. Here the CDR3 DNA reads TGTGCCAGCAGCTTAAAAACCGGGAATGAAAAACTGTTTTTT.

The chain is built from TRBV4-2 and TRBJ2-7; no firm D call. V dropped 0 bases and J dropped 2 bases, with 14 bases sitting between them. The CDR3 consists of 16 residues. Germline-derived CDR1 and CDR2 are LGHNA and YNFKEQ. The CDR3 DNA reads TGTGCCAGCAGCCAAGATCTTGGCCAGAACCCCTACGAGCAGTACTTC. It encodes CASSQDLGQNPYEQYF.

The chain links TRBV29-1 to TRBJ1-1, with TRBD1 as a possible D gene (6 bases). Germline values: CDR1 SQVTM, CDR2 ANQGSEA. V lost 5 bases and J lost 0, with 10 bases in between. The CDR3 length is 13 residues. The CDR3 DNA follows: TGCAGCGTTCAAACAGGGATGAACACTGAAGCTTTCTTT. It translates to CSVQTGMNTEAFF.

This chain connects TRBV5-8 to TRBJ1-2; D possibly corresponds to TRBD1 (6 bases). The germline V gene has CDR1 SGHTS and CDR2 YDEGEE. The CDR3 extends over 13 amino acids. V was shortened by 5 bases and J by 4 bases, with 12 bases between the two germline ends. CDR3 bases: TGTGCCAGCAGTTCAACAGGGACCTATGGCTACACCTTC. It translates to CASSSTGTYGYTF.

The V call is TRBV5-1, the J call TRBJ2-3, with 9 bases aligning to TRBD2. Germline CDR1 SGHRS, CDR2 YFSETQ. The CDR3 loop spans 16 amino acids. V lost 1 base, J lost 6 bases, and 9 bases stayed unmatched. CDR3 in amino acids: CASSLMGGGALDTQYF. The CDR3 nucleotides read TGCGCCAGCAGCTTGATGGGCGGGGGGGCCCTTGATACGCAGTATTTT.